The 8 T cell receptor beta chains presented below share a single source sample, sequenced in a study of identical twins. Each CDR3 protein gets one entry after TCRdb re-called the 5' RACE reads with MiXCR. The sample carries 1.5 million to 2 million distinct CDR3 sequences, more than 30% recorded once. Sequencing was performed on cord blood. The receptors here all came from a newborn girl in good health.

This clonotype was counted between two and nine times. V is TRBV12-3 or TRBV12-4 and J is TRBJ2-7; D not resolved. The V gene lost 6 bases and the J gene lost 6 bases, with 9 bases spanning the gap. CDR3 length equals 11 residues. CDR3 amino acids: CASSSTSEQYF. CDR3 coding DNA: TGTGCCAGCAGCTCTACCTCCGAGCAGTACTTC.

In its sample, this clonotype was seen a few times. The CDR3 is CASSPSGRLSSYNSPLHF. DNA for the CDR3: TGTGCCAGCAGTCCCTCTGGACGTTTAAGCTCCTATAATTCACCCCTCCACTTT. V and J are TRBV3-1 and TRBJ1-6; D unclear. The CDR3 spans 18 residues. Germline CDR1 reads LGHDT; CDR2 reads YNNKEL (reference sequence). V lost 6 bases and J 0 bases, leaving 18 bases between the germline ends.

This clonotype occurred many times. This chain links TRBV4-2 with TRBJ2-1; 9 bases agree with TRBD2. The length of the CDR3 is 14 residues. With 1 base clipped from V and 6 bases from J, the junction kept 1 base outside the gene matches. Germline V gives CDR1 LGHNA, CDR2 YNFKEQ. The CDR3 sequence: CASSQGLAANEQFF. The DNA for the CDR3 is TGTGCCAGCAGCCAAGGACTAGCGGCCAATGAGCAGTTCTTC.

The rearrangement links TRBV6-5 to TRBJ2-3; D remains ambiguous. The germline gives CDR1 MNHEY, CDR2 SVGAGI. Between the trimmed V and J ends, which lost 2 bases and 7 bases, there was a span of 22 bases. This CDR3 region has 17 residues. Here the CDR3 reads CASSYNFRARLGNTQYF. For the CDR3, the DNA is TGTGCCAGCAGTTACAATTTTCGGGCCCGCTTGGGGAATACGCAGTATTTT.

There are a few counts of this clonotype. The chain is built from TRBV4-2 and TRBJ1-5; D remains unclear. Trimming left V 0 bases short and J 4 bases short, with 10 bases between. The CDR3 is 15 residues long. Germline-derived CDR1 and CDR2 are LGHNA and YNFKEQ. The CDR3 bases are TGTGCCAGCAGCCAAGAGGGAGGGCCTAATCAGCCCCAGCATTTT. Protein product: CASSQEGGPNQPQHF.

This clonotype occurred many times. This chain uses TRBV4-2 with TRBJ2-3, with TRBD1 identical over 11 bases. CDR1 is LGHNA and CDR2 is YNFKEQ in the germline V gene. V lost 1 base and J lost 4; bases outside the gene matches: 1. The CDR3 sequence is 15 residues long. The chain's CDR3 is CASSQGTGGADTQYF. In nucleotides, the CDR3 is TGTGCCAGCAGCCAAGGGACAGGGGGCGCAGATACGCAGTATTTT.

This clonotype was detected a few times. The chain recombines TRBV20-1 with TRBJ2-1, with D perhaps given as TRBD1 or TRBD2 (5 bases each). CDR3 length equals 15 residues. V lost 1 base to trimming and J lost 8 bases, with 18 bases between them. In germline, CDR1 is DFQATT, CDR2 SNEGSKA (reference sequence). The CDR3, as DNA: TGCAGTGCTAGAGTTTCCCTGAGGGGATCTGATGAGCAGTTCTTC. Protein sequence: CSARVSLRGSDEQFF.

This clonotype has just a few counts. This chain links TRBV20-1 with TRBJ2-3; D assignment may be TRBD1 or TRBD2 (5 bases each). The CDR3 contains 14 residues. The V gene's germline CDR1 is DFQATT and CDR2 SNEGSKA (reference sequence). V was shortened by 3 bases and J by 4 bases, with 14 bases between the two germline ends. This CDR3 is CSARGVSFADTQYF. In nucleotides, the CDR3 is TGCAGTGCTAGGGGGGTTTCGTTTGCAGATACGCAGTATTTT.